This TCR beta chain originates from a study of cytomegalovirus exposure and HLA in healthy donors. Study-wide results and caveats: Fewer N-insertions (relative to the 666-donor mean) were reportedly seen in an Asian-associated ancestry cluster in a later analysis. Many donors carried some public TCRs, although rarity characterized most TCR sequences.

PCR employed 60 Vbeta and 13 Jbeta primers. Sequencing used immunoSEQ multiplex PCR; TCRdb keeps in-frame clones, though not all of them. This sample has about 65,000 clones, with about 78% found just once. Concerning this clone itself: Antigen unknown.

The TCR comes from a girl under 18 in good health and CMV-seropositive. Material: PBMCs.

CDR3 in DNA: TGTGCCTGGAGCAACGAGTTAGCGGGGGGGGGCCCCTACGAGCAGTACTTC. Protein product: CAWSNELAGGGPYEQYF. The chain has TRBV30 and TRBJ2-7; TRBD2 matches at 11 bases. The germline CDR1 and CDR2 sequences are GTSNPN and SVGIG (reference sequence). The CDR3 covers 17 residues. V lost 3 bases, J lost 2 bases, and 12 bases stayed unmatched.